This passage covers 11 T cell receptor beta chains from one sample sequenced in a study of blood T cell repertoires in COVID-19. Some clones are missing from TCRdb's copy, which holds only in-frame ones; the method was immunoSEQ multiplex PCR. The profile shows tens of thousands of clones, around 90% of them singletons. The sequenced sample was peripheral blood. All receptors come from a woman of 80 years or more with acute or convalescent COVID-19.

The chain recombines TRBV4-1 with TRBJ2-5; D is unclear. V shed 4 bases and J shed 2 bases, with 14 bases lying between them. Germline-derived CDR1 and CDR2 are MGHRA and YSYEKL. The CDR3 is made up of 15 amino acids. CDR3 loop: CASSPTLEKQETQYF. CDR3 DNA: TGCGCCAGCAGCCCTACGCTAGAAAAGCAAGAGACCCAGTACTTC.

This chain joins TRBV4-1 and TRBJ2-7; 9 bases match TRBD1. The CDR3 extends over 14 amino acids. The ends lost 0 bases at V and 7 bases at J; junction bases unmatched: 4. Germline V gene sequence: CDR1 MGHRA, CDR2 YSYEKL. The CDR3 sequence: CASSQDQGTGEQYF. In nucleotides, the CDR3 is TGCGCCAGCAGCCAAGATCAAGGGACAGGGGAGCAGTACTTC.

This clone was seen more than once but under ten times. This chain joins TRBV25-1 and TRBJ1-1, with 9 bases that match TRBD1. The CDR3 loop spans 15 amino acids. J lost 2 bases, V lost 6 bases, and 7 bases had no gene match. Germline V CDR1 and CDR2: MGHDK, SYGVNS. CDR3 nucleotides: TGTGCCAGCAGCCCCACGGGACAGGGCAACACTGAAGCTTTCTTT. Encoded protein: CASSPTGQGNTEAFF.

This chain links TRBV6-5 with TRBJ2-5, with TRBD1 matching over 10 bases. The CDR3 sequence is 13 residues long. CDR1 MNHEY and CDR2 SVGAGI come from the germline V gene. J was trimmed by 4 bases and V by 6 bases; bases with no gene match: 2. The CDR3 protein is CASSRDRGETQYF. CDR3 DNA: TGTGCCAGCAGCCGGGACAGGGGAGAGACCCAGTACTTC.

The chain is built from TRBV19 and TRBJ1-5, with D possibly being TRBD1 (6 bases). Germline CDR1 reads LNHDA; CDR2 reads SQIVND (reference sequence). This CDR3 has 15 amino acids. The V end was cut by 6 bases, the J end by 0 bases, with 12 bases between. This CDR3 is CASRAGGASNQPQHF. In DNA, the CDR3 is TGTGCCAGTAGGGCCGGGGGGGCTAGCAATCAGCCCCAGCATTTT.

The chain links TRBV5-1 to TRBJ2-7, with 9 bases matching TRBD2. Germline values: CDR1 SGHRS, CDR2 YFSETQ. The ends lost 4 bases at V and 2 bases at J; junction bases unmatched: 7. The CDR3 loop spans 15 amino acids. The CDR3, as DNA: TGCGCCAGCAGCCGGGGGGCTAGCGGGGCCTACGAGCAGTACTTC. It translates to CASSRGASGAYEQYF. Full variable domain (remainder filled in from reference TRBV5-1 and TRBJ2-7): KAGVTQTPRYLIKTRGQQVTLSCSPISGHRSVSWYQQTPGQGLQFLFEYFSETQRNKGNFPGRFSGRQFSNSRSEMNVSTLELGDSALYLCASSRGASGAYEQYFGPGTRLTVT.

This clone was counted between two and nine times. The chain employs TRBV5-1 and TRBJ2-2, with a weak D call TRBD1 (5 bases). The CDR3 is 15 amino acids. V gave up 1 base and J gave up 5 bases, with 12 bases separating them. Per germline, CDR1 SGHRS and CDR2 YFSETQ. DNA of the CDR3: TGCGCCAGCAGCTTGTCCCTGACAGCAACCGGGGAGCTGTTTTTT. Encoded protein: CASSLSLTATGELFF.

The chain uses TRBV30 and TRBJ1-1, with D maybe TRBD1 (6 bases). The CDR3 spans 13 residues. Trimming shortened V by 4 bases and J by 1 base, and 10 bases separated the two germline ends. The germline V gene has CDR1 GTSNPN and CDR2 SVGIG (reference sequence). The CDR3: CAWTYRANTEAFF. The CDR3 nucleotides are TGTGCCTGGACCTACAGGGCGAACACTGAAGCTTTCTTT. The variable domain in full, completed from reference TRBV30 and TRBJ1-1, reads SQTIHQWPATLVQPVGSPLSLECTVEGTSNPNLYWYRQAAGRGLQLLFYSVGIGQISSEVPQNLSASRPQDRQFILSSKKLLLSDSGFYLCAWTYRANTEAFFGQGTRLTVV.

The chain links TRBV7-2 to TRBJ1-2; D perhaps matches TRBD1 (6 bases). The germline gives CDR1 SGHTA, CDR2 FQGNSA. The ends were cut back, 5 bases at V and 1 base at J, with 11 bases in the middle. CDR3 size: 14 residues. The CDR3 sequence is CASSTRGGNYGYTF. In DNA form, the CDR3 reads TGTGCCAGCAGCACCCGAGGGGGTAACTATGGCTACACCTTC.

The chain joins TRBV2 to TRBJ2-7; 7 nucleotides match TRBD1. CDR1 and CDR2 from the germline V gene are SNHLY and FYNNEI. Trimming cost V 8 bases and J 4 bases; bases outside gene matches: 8. This CDR3 contains 13 residues. CDR3 sequence: CASQMTGLYEQYF. The CDR3 DNA reads TGTGCCAGCCAGATGACAGGGCTTTACGAGCAGTACTTC.

The J gene is TRBJ1-5, the V gene TRBV3-1 (or the pseudogene TRBV3-2), with D hard to call. Germline-derived CDR1 and CDR2 are LGHDT and YNNKEL (reference sequence). The V end was cut by 0 bases, the J end by 7 bases, with 13 bases between. The CDR3 is 15 residues long. For the CDR3, the DNA is TGTGCCAGCAGCCAAGATTTCACAGCCGAACAGCCCCAGCATTTT. Protein: CASSQDFTAEQPQHF.